This paragraph covers one T cell receptor (beta chain) sequence. Authors' data handling: Using reference gene primer amplification, nucleated cell counts were estimated. The table came from immunoSEQ multiplex PCR; TCRdb's copy has only in-frame clones and leaves some out. That table furnishes V, J and clone size, whereas the DNA furnished D and trimming. Of about 140,000 clones listed, approximately 84% are singletons. These data belong to a study of blood T cell repertoires in COVID-19. Deletions cut 1 base from V and 6 bases from J, with 7 bases between. Germline assignment: CDR1 MGHDK and CDR2 SYGVNS. CDR3 length equals 14 residues.

The sequenced sample was peripheral blood. The chain uses TRBV25-1 and TRBJ1-6; the D gene is possibly TRBD1 (5 bases). This receptor was taken from a human donor in a cohort sampled during active COVID-19. CDR3 in amino acids: CASSEWGGNSPLHF. In DNA form, the CDR3 reads TGTGCCAGCAGTGAATGGGGGGGTAATTCACCCCTCCACTTT.